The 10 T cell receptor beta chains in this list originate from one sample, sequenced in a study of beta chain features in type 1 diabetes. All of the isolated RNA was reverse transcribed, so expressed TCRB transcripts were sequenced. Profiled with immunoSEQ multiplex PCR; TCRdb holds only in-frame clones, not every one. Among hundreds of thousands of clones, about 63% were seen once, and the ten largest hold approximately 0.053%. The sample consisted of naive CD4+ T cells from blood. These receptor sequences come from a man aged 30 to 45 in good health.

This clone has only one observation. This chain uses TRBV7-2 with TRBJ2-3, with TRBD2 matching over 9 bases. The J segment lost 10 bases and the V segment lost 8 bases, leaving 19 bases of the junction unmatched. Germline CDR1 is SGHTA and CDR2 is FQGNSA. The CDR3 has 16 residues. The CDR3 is CASSDYQAGGSGAQYF. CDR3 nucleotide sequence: TGTGCCAGCTCCGACTATCAAGCGGGGGGCTCTGGTGCGCAGTATTTT. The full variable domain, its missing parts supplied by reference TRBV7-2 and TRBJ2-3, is GAGVSQSPSNKVTEKGKDVELRCDPISGHTALYWYRQSLGQGLEFLIYFQGNSAPDKSGLPSDRFSAERTGGSVSTLTIQRTQQEDSAVYLCASSDYQAGGSGAQYFGPGTRLTVL.

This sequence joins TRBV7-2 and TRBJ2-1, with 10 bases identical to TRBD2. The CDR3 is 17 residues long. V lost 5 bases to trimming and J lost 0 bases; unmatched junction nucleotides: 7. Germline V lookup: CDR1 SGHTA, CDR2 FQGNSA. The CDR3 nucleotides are TGTGCCAGCAGCCCGCAACTAGCGGGAAGCTCCTACAATGAGCAGTTCTTC. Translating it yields CASSPQLAGSSYNEQFF.

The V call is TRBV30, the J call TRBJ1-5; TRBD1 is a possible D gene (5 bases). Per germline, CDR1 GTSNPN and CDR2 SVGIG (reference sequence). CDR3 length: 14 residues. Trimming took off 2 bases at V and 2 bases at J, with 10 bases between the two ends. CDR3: CAWSIRGGNQPQHF. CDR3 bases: TGTGCCTGGAGTATAAGGGGAGGCAATCAGCCCCAGCATTTT.

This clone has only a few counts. CDR3 amino acids: CSARSRRELFF. The DNA for the CDR3 is TGCAGTGCTAGATCCCGGAGGGAGCTGTTTTTT. This chain uses TRBV20-1 with TRBJ2-2; D is unclear. Germline assignment: CDR1 DFQATT and CDR2 SNEGSKA (reference sequence). There are 11 residues in the CDR3. The V and J ends lost 2 bases and 9 bases respectively, with 7 bases between them.

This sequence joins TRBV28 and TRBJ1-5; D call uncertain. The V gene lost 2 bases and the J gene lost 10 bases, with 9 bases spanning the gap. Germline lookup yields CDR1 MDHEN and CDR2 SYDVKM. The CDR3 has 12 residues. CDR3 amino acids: CASSLRLHPQHF. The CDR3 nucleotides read TGTGCCAGCAGTTTAAGGCTCCATCCCCAGCATTTT.

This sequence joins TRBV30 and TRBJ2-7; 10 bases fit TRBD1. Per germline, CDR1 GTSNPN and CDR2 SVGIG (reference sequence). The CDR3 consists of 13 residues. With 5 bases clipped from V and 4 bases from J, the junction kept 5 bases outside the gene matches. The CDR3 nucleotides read TGTGCCTGGCGGGACAGGGGCCAATACGAGCAGTACTTC. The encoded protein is CAWRDRGQYEQYF.

The CDR3 region has the DNA TGTGCCTGGAGTGTAGGACTAGCGCAGGGAGAGACCCAGTACTTC. This gives the protein CAWSVGLAQGETQYF. The V and J genes are TRBV30 and TRBJ2-5; 9 bases match TRBD2. The germline V gene has CDR1 GTSNPN and CDR2 SVGIG (reference sequence). This CDR3 contains 15 residues. With 0 bases clipped from V and 4 bases from J, the junction kept 6 bases outside the gene matches.

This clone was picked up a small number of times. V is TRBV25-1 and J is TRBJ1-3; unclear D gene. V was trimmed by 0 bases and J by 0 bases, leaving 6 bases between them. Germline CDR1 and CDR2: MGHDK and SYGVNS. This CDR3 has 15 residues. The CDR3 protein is CASSEYSRSGNTIYF. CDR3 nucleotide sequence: TGTGCCAGCAGTGAATATTCCCGCTCTGGAAACACCATATATTTT.

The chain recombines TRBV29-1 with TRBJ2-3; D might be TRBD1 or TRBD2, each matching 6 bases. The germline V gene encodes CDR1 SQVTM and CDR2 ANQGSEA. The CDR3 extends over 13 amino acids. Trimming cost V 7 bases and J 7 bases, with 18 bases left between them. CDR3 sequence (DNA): TGCAGCGCCGGAGGGGGGATCGGAAATACGCAGTATTTT. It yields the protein CSAGGGIGNTQYF.

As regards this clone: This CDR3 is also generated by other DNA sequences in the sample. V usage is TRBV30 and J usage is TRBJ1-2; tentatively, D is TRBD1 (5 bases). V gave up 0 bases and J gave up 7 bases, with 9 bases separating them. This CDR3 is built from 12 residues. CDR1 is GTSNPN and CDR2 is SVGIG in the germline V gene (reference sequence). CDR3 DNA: TGTGCCTGGAGTGTAAGGGGAAGTGGCTACACCTTC. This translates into CAWSVRGSGYTF.